The 16 T cell receptor beta chains given below trace back to one sample, sequenced in a study of cytomegalovirus exposure and HLA in healthy donors. It was with 60 Vbeta and 13 Jbeta primers that the PCR ran. This table comes from immunoSEQ multiplex PCR, and its TCRdb copy is limited to in-frame clones, with some not included. This sample carries under 150,000 clones, 70% to 85% of them seen once, and the ten largest clones take about 1.2%. Sequencing input: PBMCs. The receptor set was obtained from a boy aged 5-17 years in good health and CMV-seronegative.

This clone was seen once. The chain joins TRBV7-2 to TRBJ2-1; D is uncertain. CDR3 length equals 12 residues. The germline V gene encodes CDR1 SGHTA and CDR2 FQGNSA. Trimming shortened V by 5 bases and J by 8 bases, and 10 bases separated the two germline ends. Here the CDR3 reads CASSPPGYEQFF. CDR3 DNA sequence: TGTGCCAGCAGCCCCCCTGGCTATGAGCAGTTCTTC.

The chain has TRBV5-4 and TRBJ2-5; TRBD2 matches 7 bases. Germline lookup yields CDR1 SGHNT and CDR2 YYREEE (reference sequence). The CDR3 totals 15 residues. Trimming cost V 4 bases and J 5 bases; bases outside gene matches: 11. CDR3 coding DNA: TGTGCCAGCAGCCCGGGAGGAGGTTGGCGGGAGACCCAGTACTTC. It specifies CASSPGGGWRETQYF.

This chain links TRBV2 with TRBJ2-3, with TRBD2 identical over 11 bases. J gave up 0 bases and V 8 bases, and 7 bases lay outside the gene matches. Germline V gene sequence: CDR1 SNHLY, CDR2 FYNNEI. The CDR3 runs 16 residues. Written as DNA, the CDR3 is TGTGCCAGCGCCGGGCTAGCGGGAGGTAGCACAGATACGCAGTATTTT. It encodes CASAGLAGGSTDTQYF.

V gene TRBV4-2 combines with J gene TRBJ2-5; possible D gene TRBD2, 6 bases. This CDR3 region has 13 residues. Germline CDR1 reads LGHNA; CDR2 reads YNFKEQ. V was shortened by 0 bases and J by 11 bases, with 13 bases between the two germline ends. CDR3 protein: CASSQDWNREQYF. For the CDR3, the DNA is TGTGCCAGCAGCCAAGATTGGAATCGGGAGCAGTACTTC.

The V and J genes are TRBV7-8 and TRBJ2-1; D gene ambiguous. The V gene lost 2 bases and the J gene lost 1 base, with 12 bases spanning the gap. CDR1 and CDR2 (germline): SGHVS, FQNEAQ. The CDR3 runs to 16 residues. This CDR3 is CASSLRGSQSYNEQFF. Written as DNA, the CDR3 is TGTGCCAGCAGCTTAAGAGGCAGCCAGTCCTACAATGAGCAGTTCTTC.

This CDR3 is CASSDDRGSYGYTF. As DNA, the CDR3 is TGTGCCAGCAGTGACGACAGGGGATCTTATGGCTACACCTTC. V is TRBV2 and J is TRBJ1-2, with TRBD1 matching over 8 bases. The trim removed 3 bases at V and 5 bases at J, leaving 5 bases unmatched. The CDR3 contains 14 residues. The germline CDR1 and CDR2 sequences are SNHLY and FYNNEI.

The V gene is TRBV2, the J gene TRBJ2-3; D is ambiguous. The germline V and J ends were trimmed by 7 bases and 2 bases, with 13 bases remaining between them. The CDR3 is 14 amino acids. The germline gives CDR1 SNHLY, CDR2 FYNNEI. The CDR3 sequence: CASIRVRHTDTQYF. The CDR3 nucleotides read TGTGCCAGCATACGTGTCAGACACACAGATACGCAGTATTTT.

This clone was found once. The chain has TRBV27 and TRBJ2-7, with 7 positions matching TRBD1. Germline V gene lookup returns CDR1 MNHEY and CDR2 SMNVEV (reference sequence). The CDR3 loop spans 16 amino acids. V was clipped by 5 bases and J by 3 bases; unmatched bases: 13. CDR3 DNA sequence: TGTGCCAGCAGTGGACGGACAGGCGCTCCTTTCTACGAGCAGTACTTC. Residues: CASSGRTGAPFYEQYF.

The chain links TRBV5-4 to TRBJ2-5, with 11 bases lining up with TRBD1. After removal of 9 bases from V and 4 bases from J, the junction contained 2 bases not matched to a gene. The CDR3 has 12 amino acids. The V gene's germline CDR1 is SGHNT and CDR2 YYREEE (reference sequence). The CDR3 region is CAIGQGAETQYF. Here the CDR3 DNA reads TGTGCCATCGGACAGGGGGCAGAGACCCAGTACTTC.

The V and J genes are TRBV5-1 and TRBJ2-3, with TRBD2 matching 9 bases. The J segment lost 2 bases and the V segment lost 0 bases, leaving 4 bases of the junction unmatched. Per the germline V gene, CDR1 is SGHRS and CDR2 is YFSETQ. The CDR3 length is 16 residues. The CDR3 reads CASSLGAGGPTDTQYF. In DNA form, the CDR3 reads TGCGCCAGCAGCTTGGGAGCGGGAGGACCCACAGATACGCAGTATTTT.

The gene calls are TRBV25-1 and TRBJ2-1; 12 bases align to TRBD2. The J segment lost 10 bases and the V segment lost 6 bases, leaving 4 bases of the junction unmatched. The germline CDR1 and CDR2 sequences are MGHDK and SYGVNS. The CDR3 has 13 amino acids. The CDR3 region is CASRTSGSGEQFF. In nucleotides, the CDR3 is TGTGCCAGCAGGACTAGCGGGAGTGGGGAGCAGTTCTTC.

The chain links TRBV7-3 to TRBJ1-1; D ambiguous. CDR1 and CDR2 (germline): SGHTA, FQGTGA. Trimming shortened V by 3 bases and J by 1 base, and 9 bases separated the two germline ends. This CDR3 has 14 residues. CDR3 sequence: CASSLWAGNTEAFF. In nucleotides, the CDR3 is TGTGCCAGCAGCTTGTGGGCGGGGAACACTGAAGCTTTCTTT.

This clone showed up just once. The chain combines TRBV5-8 with TRBJ1-1; D ambiguous. CDR1 is SGHTS and CDR2 is YDEGEE in the germline V gene. V was shortened by 1 base and J by 2 bases, with 9 bases between the two germline ends. The CDR3 is 14 amino acids. CDR3 in DNA: TGTGCCAGCAGCTTGCTTGGGCCAAACACTGAAGCTTTCTTT. Translated, it gives CASSLLGPNTEAFF.

This chain uses TRBV23-1 with TRBJ2-2; possibly TRBD2 for D (5 bases). TRBV23-1 is reported as an ORF; its role is uncertain. There are 15 residues in the CDR3. V shed 0 bases and J shed 3 bases, with 8 bases lying between them. The DNA of the CDR3 is TGCGCCAGCAGTCAATCTCAGCGGCACACCGGGGAGCTGTTTTTT. Amino acid sequence: CASSQSQRHTGELFF.

V is TRBV5-4 and J is TRBJ2-1, with TRBD2 matching 7 bases. The J segment lost 6 bases and the V segment lost 0 bases, leaving 9 bases of the junction unmatched. The CDR3 contains 16 residues. CDR1 and CDR2 (germline): SGHNT, YYREEE (reference sequence). This CDR3 is CASSLATGGSANEQFF. In nucleotides, the CDR3 is TGTGCCAGCAGCTTGGCCACGGGCGGGAGTGCCAATGAGCAGTTCTTC.

In this sample, this clone turned up once. This chain's CDR3 is CASRTTGAGADNEQFF. The CDR3 region has the DNA TGTGCCAGCAGAACCACGGGGGCGGGAGCGGACAATGAGCAGTTCTTC. The rearrangement links TRBV2 to TRBJ2-1; possibly TRBD2 for D (7 bases). Germline lookup yields CDR1 SNHLY and CDR2 FYNNEI. The CDR3 is made up of 16 amino acids. V was shortened by 6 bases and J by 5 bases, with 20 bases between the two germline ends.